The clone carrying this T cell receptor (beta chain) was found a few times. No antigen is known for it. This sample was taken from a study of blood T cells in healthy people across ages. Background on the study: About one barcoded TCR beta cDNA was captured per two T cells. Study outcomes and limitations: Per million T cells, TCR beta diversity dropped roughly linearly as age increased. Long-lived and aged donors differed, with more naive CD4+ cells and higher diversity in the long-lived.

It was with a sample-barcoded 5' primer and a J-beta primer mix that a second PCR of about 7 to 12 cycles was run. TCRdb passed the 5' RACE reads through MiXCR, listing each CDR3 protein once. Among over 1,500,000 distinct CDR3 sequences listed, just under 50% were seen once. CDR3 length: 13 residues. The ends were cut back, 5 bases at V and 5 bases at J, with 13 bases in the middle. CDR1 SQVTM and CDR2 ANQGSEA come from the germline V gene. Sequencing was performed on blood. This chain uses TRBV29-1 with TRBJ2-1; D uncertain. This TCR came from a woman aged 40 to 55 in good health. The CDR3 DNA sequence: TGCAGCGTTCCCGGACGGCAAAACAATGAGCAGTTCTTC. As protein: CSVPGRQNNEQFF.